The 19 T cell receptor beta chains reported below all come from one sample, sequenced in a study of blood T cells in healthy people across ages. Together with a sample-barcoded 5' primer, a J-beta primer mix was included in a second PCR lasting roughly 6 to 12 cycles. TCRdb analysed the 5' RACE reads with MiXCR anew, one entry per CDR3 protein. The sample holds 1.5 million to 2 million distinct CDR3 sequences, under 30% seen once. The material sequenced was blood. The receptors shown here come from a woman younger than 45 in good health.

Remarks on this clonotype: Because it lacks the conserved phenylalanine or tryptophan at the end, this CDR3 is likely a read error. This rearrangement joins TRBV4-1 to TRBJ2-7; D perhaps matches TRBD2 (5 bases). Germline CDR1 MGHRA, CDR2 YSYEKL. CDR3 length: 17 amino acids. Trimming left V 0 bases short and J 1 base short, with 16 bases between. CDR3 loop: CASSQDSRGIISYEQYC. The CDR3 region has the DNA TGCGCCAGCAGCCAAGATAGTAGAGGGATCATATCCTACGAGCAGTACTGC.

This clonotype has more than one count but fewer than ten. The rearrangement uses TRBV20-1 and TRBJ2-4, with 8 bases lining up with TRBD2. The germline gives CDR1 DFQATT, CDR2 SNEGSKA (reference sequence). This CDR3 has 13 amino acids. Trimming cost V 3 bases and J 13 bases; bases outside gene matches: 11. DNA for the CDR3: TGCAGTGCTAGCCCAGGACTAGCATTTGAGCAGTACTTC. Its protein product is CSASPGLAFEQYF.

This clonotype was counted only a few times. This chain connects TRBV2 to TRBJ2-5, with TRBD2 matching over 9 bases. The ends lost 8 bases at V and 5 bases at J; junction bases unmatched: 9. This CDR3 is built from 14 residues. In germline, CDR1 is SNHLY, CDR2 FYNNEI. The CDR3: CASRGSGGRETQYF. For the CDR3, the DNA is TGTGCCAGCCGAGGTAGCGGGGGACGGGAGACCCAGTACTTC.

This clonotype was counted at least ten times. The junction and the germline gene differ at one end; a read error may be behind it. The rearrangement links TRBV10-2 to TRBJ2-7; tentatively, D is TRBD1 (6 bases). The CDR3 length is 13 residues. Germline-derived CDR1 and CDR2 are WSHSY and SAAADI. This chain's CDR3 is CASSGTPYYGQYF. The CDR3 DNA reads as TGCGCCAGCAGCGGGACACCTTACTACGGGCAGTACTTC.

The rearrangement uses TRBV2 and TRBJ2-5, with D possibly matching TRBD2 (6 bases). V was pared by 1 base and J by 7 bases, with 13 bases between. CDR3 length equals 14 residues. Germline assignment: CDR1 SNHLY and CDR2 FYNNEI. For the CDR3, the DNA is TGTGCCAGCAGTGAAGGGTACGGGAGTGCGACCCAGTACTTC. Translated, it gives CASSEGYGSATQYF.

This clonotype was detected many times. The chain links TRBV4-2 to TRBJ2-7; D ambiguous. The V and J ends lost 1 base and 2 bases respectively, with 12 bases between them. The CDR3 contains 15 residues. Germline CDR1 is LGHNA and CDR2 is YNFKEQ. The CDR3 DNA follows: TGTGCCAGCAGCCAAGGAGTAGGTTCCCCCTACGAGCAGTACTTC. Its protein is CASSQGVGSPYEQYF.

The V call is TRBV6-6, the J call TRBJ2-2, with D possibly matching TRBD2 (6 bases). The CDR3 is made up of 16 amino acids. V lost 6 bases and J lost 4, with 18 bases in between. Germline CDR1 MNHNY, CDR2 SVGAGI (reference sequence). The CDR3 protein is CASRPLEGVLTGELFF. CDR3 sequence (DNA): TGTGCCAGCAGACCACTGGAGGGAGTGCTCACCGGGGAGCTGTTTTTT.

There are many counts of this clonotype. The V gene is TRBV14, the J gene TRBJ2-7; D possibly corresponds to TRBD1 (6 bases). Germline CDR1 SGHDN, CDR2 FVKESK. The V end was cut by 4 bases, the J end by 5 bases, with 15 bases between. The CDR3 spans 14 residues. CDR3 DNA sequence: TGTGCCAGCAGCCCCTTCCAGGGGTCCCACGAGCAGTACTTC. Encoded protein: CASSPFQGSHEQYF.

The J gene is TRBJ2-1, the V gene TRBV10-3, with D possibly matching TRBD2 (6 bases). The germline V and J ends were trimmed by 1 base and 9 bases, with 13 bases remaining between them. This CDR3 has 14 residues. CDR1 and CDR2 (germline): ENHRY, SYGVKD. The CDR3 is CAISELSGSGEQFF. For the CDR3, the DNA is TGTGCCATCAGTGAGTTGAGCGGGTCTGGTGAGCAGTTCTTC.

The J gene is TRBJ2-4, the V gene TRBV3-1; 11 bases fit TRBD2. V was pared by 5 bases and J by 3 bases, with 12 bases of the junction left unmatched. There are 18 residues in the CDR3. Germline CDR1 is LGHDT and CDR2 is YNNKEL (reference sequence). DNA of the CDR3: TGTGCCAGCAGCTCCACTAGCGGGAGTTTGCGGGGCAAAAACATTCAGTACTTC. It codes for CASSSTSGSLRGKNIQYF.

The chain employs TRBV19 and TRBJ1-5; D uncertain. Germline CDR1 reads LNHDA; CDR2 reads SQIVND (reference sequence). Deletions cut 1 base from V and 5 bases from J, with 12 bases between. The CDR3 runs 15 residues. CDR3 nucleotides: TGTGCCAGTAGTATAGGACCTACCGCGTATCAGCCCCAGCATTTT. Its translation: CASSIGPTAYQPQHF.

The rearrangement uses TRBV2 and TRBJ2-2; TRBD1 matches 8 bases. V dropped 4 bases and J dropped 5; count of bases not matched to a gene: 3. The CDR3 has 14 residues. The germline V gene encodes CDR1 SNHLY and CDR2 FYNNEI. As DNA, the CDR3 is TGTGCCAGCAGTGCCCGACAGGGGACCGGGGAGCTGTTTTTT. Protein sequence: CASSARQGTGELFF. Using reference TRBV2 and TRBJ2-2 for the parts outside the CDR3, the full variable domain is EPEVTQTPSHQVTQMGQEVILRCVPISNHLYFYWYRQILGQKVEFLVSFYNNEISEKSEIFDDQFSVERPDGSNFTLKIRSTKLEDSAMYFCASSARQGTGELFFGEGSRLTVL.

CDR3: CSVAGEGGEQYF. CDR3 in DNA: TGCAGCGTTGCAGGGGAGGGAGGGGAGCAGTACTTC. The V call is TRBV29-1, the J call TRBJ2-5; D is perhaps TRBD2 (7 bases). The CDR3 totals 12 residues. Deletions cut 4 bases from V and 11 bases from J, with 17 bases between. Germline V lookup: CDR1 SQVTM, CDR2 ANQGSEA.

As to this clonotype: With a much larger clone just one base away, this may be a read error. The rearrangement uses TRBV2 and TRBJ2-5; TRBD2 matches at 11 bases. CDR3 size: 18 residues. Germline loops: CDR1 SNHLY, CDR2 FYNNEI. CDR3 in amino acids: CASTRLGLAGTSQETRYF. For the CDR3, the DNA is TGTGCCAGCACCCGATTAGGACTAGCGGGCACCTCCCAAGAGACCCGGTACTTC. Full variable domain (missing parts from reference TRBV2 and TRBJ2-5): EPEVTQTPSHQVTQMGQEVILRCVPISNHLYFYWYRQILGQKVEFLVSFYNNEISEKSEIFDDQFSVERPDGSNFTLKIRSTKLEDSAMYFCASTRLGLAGTSQETRYFGPGTRLLVL.

This rearrangement joins TRBV5-1 to TRBJ1-2; no clear D. CDR3 length: 16 amino acids. V was shortened by 4 bases and J by 0 bases, with 16 bases between the two germline ends. CDR1 and CDR2 from the germline V gene are SGHRS and YFSETQ. CDR3 region: CASSPWAAIANYGYTF. For the CDR3, the DNA is TGCGCCAGCAGCCCCTGGGCGGCCATAGCTAACTATGGCTACACCTTC.

This clonotype was counted at least ten times. J is TRBJ2-1 and V is TRBV7-3; D is uncertain. The CDR3 is made up of 13 amino acids. Germline lookup yields CDR1 SGHTA and CDR2 FQGTGA. The V and J ends lost 5 bases and 4 bases respectively, with 9 bases between them. This CDR3 reads CASSTPGYNEQFF. The CDR3 DNA reads as TGTGCCAGCAGCACTCCGGGTTACAATGAGCAGTTCTTC.

On this clonotype: One end of the junction varies from germline; a read error may be responsible. The chain has TRBV6-5 and TRBJ2-3; the D gene is possibly TRBD2 (6 bases). The CDR3 runs 14 residues. In germline, CDR1 is MNHEY, CDR2 SVGAGI. CDR3 region: CASRYSGVTDTQYF. The CDR3 bases are TGCGCCAGCAGGTACTCGGGGGTTACAGATACGCAGTATTTT.

Points on this clonotype: A much more abundant neighbour one base away suggests this may be a read error. The V call is TRBV7-2, the J call TRBJ2-3, with a tentative D call TRBD2 (6 bases). The germline V gene has CDR1 SGHTA and CDR2 FQGNSA. This CDR3 spans 14 amino acids. The CDR3, as DNA: TGTACCAGCAGCGTAGCGGAAAGCACAGATACGCAGTATTTT. It is translated as CTSSVAESTDTQYF.

This clonotype was seen more than once but under ten times. The chain is built from TRBV4-3 and TRBJ1-6; D might be TRBD1 (6 bases). CDR1 LGHNA and CDR2 YSLEER come from the germline V gene. This CDR3 has 14 amino acids. The V gene lost 4 bases and the J gene lost 8 bases, with 12 bases spanning the gap. Written as DNA, the CDR3 is TGCGCCAGCAGCCGTGGCAGGGGAGATTCACCCCTCCACTTT. This codes for CASSRGRGDSPLHF.